This TCR beta chain is drawn from a study of B cell selection in AIRE deficiency. Notes on the study in general: Shared Treg sequences were biased toward short CDR3s with few non-templated nucleotide insertions.

Assay: immunoSEQ multiplex PCR; the TCRdb copy retains only in-frame clones and omits some. The profile shows approximately 25,000 clones, less than 97% of them singletons. The CDR3 sequence is 15 residues long. The V end lost 0 bases, the J end lost 3 bases, and 12 bases lay between the germline ends. CDR1 and CDR2 (germline): LGHNA, YNFKEQ. About this clone: Its cognate antigen is unknown.

The sorted conventional CD4 T cells were gated as CD4+CD127+. Control samples were from healthy, unrelated donors. Sequencing input: CD4+CD127+ conventional T cells sorted from PBMCs. This sequence originates from a human donor in good health. The rearrangement joins TRBV4-2 to TRBJ2-7; D call uncertain. In nucleotides, the CDR3 is TGTGCCAGCAGCCAAGAAAACTTCAGGAGCTACGAGCAGTACTTC. This sequence encodes CASSQENFRSYEQYF.